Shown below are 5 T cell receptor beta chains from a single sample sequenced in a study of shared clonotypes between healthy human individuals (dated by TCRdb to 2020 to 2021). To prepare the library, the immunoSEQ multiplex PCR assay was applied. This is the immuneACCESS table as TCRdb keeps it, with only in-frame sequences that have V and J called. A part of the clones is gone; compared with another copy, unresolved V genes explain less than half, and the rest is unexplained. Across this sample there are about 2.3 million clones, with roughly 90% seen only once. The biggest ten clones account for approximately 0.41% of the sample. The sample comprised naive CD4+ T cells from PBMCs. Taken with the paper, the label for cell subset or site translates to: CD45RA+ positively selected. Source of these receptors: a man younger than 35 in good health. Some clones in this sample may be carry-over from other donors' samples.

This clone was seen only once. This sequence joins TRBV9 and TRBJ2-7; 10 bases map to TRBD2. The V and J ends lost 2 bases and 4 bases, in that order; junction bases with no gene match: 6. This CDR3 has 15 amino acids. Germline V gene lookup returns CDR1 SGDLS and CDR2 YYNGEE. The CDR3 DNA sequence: TGTGCCAGCAGCGTTACTAGCGGGAACCAATACGAGCAGTACTTC. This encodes CASSVTSGNQYEQYF.

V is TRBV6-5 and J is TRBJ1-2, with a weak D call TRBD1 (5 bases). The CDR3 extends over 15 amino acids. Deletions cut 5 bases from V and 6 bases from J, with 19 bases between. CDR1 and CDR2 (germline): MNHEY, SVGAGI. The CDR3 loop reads CASSPPGQGPNGYTF. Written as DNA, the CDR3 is TGTGCCAGCAGTCCCCCAGGGCAGGGTCCAAATGGCTACACCTTC.

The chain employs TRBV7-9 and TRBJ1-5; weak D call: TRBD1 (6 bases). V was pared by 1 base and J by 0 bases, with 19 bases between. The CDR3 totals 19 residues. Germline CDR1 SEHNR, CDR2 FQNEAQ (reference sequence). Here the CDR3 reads CASSLDLSWGADSNQPQHF. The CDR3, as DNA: TGTGCCAGCAGCTTAGATCTCTCGTGGGGGGCGGATAGCAATCAGCCCCAGCATTTT.

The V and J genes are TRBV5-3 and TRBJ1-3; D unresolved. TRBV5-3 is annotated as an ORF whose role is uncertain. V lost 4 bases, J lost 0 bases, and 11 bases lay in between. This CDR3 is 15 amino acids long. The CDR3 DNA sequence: TGTGCCAGAAGCCGTGTCGAGACCTCTGGAAACACCATATATTTT. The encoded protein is CARSRVETSGNTIYF.

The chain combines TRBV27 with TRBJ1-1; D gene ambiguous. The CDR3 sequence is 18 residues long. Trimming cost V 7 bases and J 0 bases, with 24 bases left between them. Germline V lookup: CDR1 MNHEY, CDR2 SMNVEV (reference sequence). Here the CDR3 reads CASNPTVGRTSLNTEAFF. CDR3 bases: TGTGCCAGCAATCCCACTGTCGGTCGGACGTCCCTGAACACTGAAGCTTTCTTT.